The entry below gives a single T cell receptor beta chain sequence along with its context. Its recognized antigen is unknown. No quality values exist for individual bases; no much larger clone is one base distant. The data were taken from a study of T cell responses to AZD1222 COVID-19 vaccine (dated by TCRdb to about 2021). As for the study more broadly: AZD1222 recipients with second doses at about 4 weeks or about 12 weeks were pooled, because spike-specific TCR depth and breadth did not differ between schedules. A total of about 230 trial participants underwent TCR sequencing, of whom some 210 received two doses of AZD1222 and about 25 received two doses of the MenACWY control vaccine. Enrollment into the trials was organized by age into subgroups of 18-55, 56-69 and 70-plus years, and those subgroups contained roughly 150, 30 and 60 TCR-sequenced participants, respectively. The paper as a whole reports these results and caveats: Reportedly, close to half of the unique spike-specific TCRs recognized epitopes lying outside the regions that are mutated in the B.1.351 and B.1.1.7 variants. Conclusions about previously exposed vaccinees are limited because only five to seven AZD1222 recipients were SARS-CoV-2 seropositive at baseline. Participants were mostly white British and included more females than males, and it was suggested by the authors that clonal diversity may have been underestimated. After two AZD1222 doses, spike-specific TCR breadth and depth were significantly higher than at day 0 and than in MenACWY recipients. Vaccine-associated CD4 TCRs spanned the whole spike protein, with dominant responses in regions 160-218 and 743-854. Because no samples from the day 14 peak response were available, repertoires could be characterized only after the peak T cell response. The 56-69-year group was small, and its depth increase did not reach significance, likely because of low power.

The CDR3 regions of human TCRbeta chains were analyzed by immunosequencing. Per the source publication's procedure: TCRs in the repertoires were compared against a reference library of SARS-CoV-2-specific TCRs that had been generated with the MIRA antigen-specificity platform. Breadth meant the fraction of unique TCRs that were SARS-CoV-2-associated, whereas depth meant the fraction of total T cells that were SARS-CoV-2-associated. Each spike-specific TCR was assigned to its reactive spike region and to a CD4 or CD8 class using the MIRA data. Log10-transformed breadth and depth values were compared by one-way ANOVA with Sidak's multiple comparisons tests. TCRdb took over this immuneACCESS table, retaining in-frame rearrangements with V and J assigned. Such tables are incomplete; in checked studies, under half of the missing clones stem from an unresolved V gene, and the remainder is unexplained. V, J and clone size are those of that table, while D and trimming were read from the DNA. In all, the sample holds 95,000 to 150,000 clones, and roughly nine tenths of those were seen once. Approximately 1.5% of the sample is taken by the ten largest.

Spanning cysteine to phenylalanine, the CDR3 consists of 15 amino acids. Only the CDR3 region is kept as DNA, spanning 45 bases read in frame from base 1. CDR1 and CDR2 are drawn from the germline V gene (reference sequence): LGHDT, YNNKEL. Relative to germline, V is missing 3 bases and J is missing 3 bases, with 6 bases of the junction outside any gene match. Interpreted using the paper, the time point label stands for: baseline before first vaccination. Vaccinee samples were obtained from the UK trials COV001 and COV002, which included a single-blind randomized controlled phase 2/3 trial of AZD1222 (ChAdOx1 nCoV-19) in healthy adults. Trial participant PBMC samples were collected at day 0 and day 28 after the second dose for TCRbeta chain sequencing.

The chain employs TRBV3-1 (or the pseudogene TRBV3-2) and TRBJ2-3, and TRBD1 aligns with 7 junction nucleotides. The origin of this receptor is an adult in good health. Specimen: peripheral blood, collected on day 0 of AZD1222 vaccination. CDR3 sequence: CASSHSTGWTDTQYF. The sequenced DNA is TGTGCCAGCAGCCACTCGACAGGGTGGACAGATACGCAGTATTTT.